This T cell receptor beta chain was obtained from a study of cytomegalovirus exposure and HLA in healthy donors. Whole-study results and caveats: Relative to the approximately 630-donor mean, N-insertions were reportedly fewer in an Asian-associated ancestry cluster in a later analysis. Follow-up analysis later connected one missense variant in DCLRE1C with trimming of TCR beta V- and J-genes.

In regard to this clone: What it recognizes is unknown.

PCR employed 60 Vbeta and 13 Jbeta primers. The method was immunoSEQ multiplex PCR; TCRdb's version includes in-frame clones alone and lacks a portion of them. The sample records 200,000 to 250,000 clones, about 83% being singletons. The clonotype originates from a human donor in good health. The sample was PBMCs.

CDR3 coding DNA: TGCAGCGTTGAGGTGGGACACCGACACTATGGCTACACCTTC. Protein: CSVEVGHRHYGYTF. The V gene is TRBV29-1, the J gene TRBJ1-2, with a weak D call TRBD1 (6 bases). CDR1 is SQVTM, CDR2 ANQGSEA, per germline. Trimming removed 3 bases from V and 3 bases from J, with 14 bases in between. This CDR3 has 14 residues.